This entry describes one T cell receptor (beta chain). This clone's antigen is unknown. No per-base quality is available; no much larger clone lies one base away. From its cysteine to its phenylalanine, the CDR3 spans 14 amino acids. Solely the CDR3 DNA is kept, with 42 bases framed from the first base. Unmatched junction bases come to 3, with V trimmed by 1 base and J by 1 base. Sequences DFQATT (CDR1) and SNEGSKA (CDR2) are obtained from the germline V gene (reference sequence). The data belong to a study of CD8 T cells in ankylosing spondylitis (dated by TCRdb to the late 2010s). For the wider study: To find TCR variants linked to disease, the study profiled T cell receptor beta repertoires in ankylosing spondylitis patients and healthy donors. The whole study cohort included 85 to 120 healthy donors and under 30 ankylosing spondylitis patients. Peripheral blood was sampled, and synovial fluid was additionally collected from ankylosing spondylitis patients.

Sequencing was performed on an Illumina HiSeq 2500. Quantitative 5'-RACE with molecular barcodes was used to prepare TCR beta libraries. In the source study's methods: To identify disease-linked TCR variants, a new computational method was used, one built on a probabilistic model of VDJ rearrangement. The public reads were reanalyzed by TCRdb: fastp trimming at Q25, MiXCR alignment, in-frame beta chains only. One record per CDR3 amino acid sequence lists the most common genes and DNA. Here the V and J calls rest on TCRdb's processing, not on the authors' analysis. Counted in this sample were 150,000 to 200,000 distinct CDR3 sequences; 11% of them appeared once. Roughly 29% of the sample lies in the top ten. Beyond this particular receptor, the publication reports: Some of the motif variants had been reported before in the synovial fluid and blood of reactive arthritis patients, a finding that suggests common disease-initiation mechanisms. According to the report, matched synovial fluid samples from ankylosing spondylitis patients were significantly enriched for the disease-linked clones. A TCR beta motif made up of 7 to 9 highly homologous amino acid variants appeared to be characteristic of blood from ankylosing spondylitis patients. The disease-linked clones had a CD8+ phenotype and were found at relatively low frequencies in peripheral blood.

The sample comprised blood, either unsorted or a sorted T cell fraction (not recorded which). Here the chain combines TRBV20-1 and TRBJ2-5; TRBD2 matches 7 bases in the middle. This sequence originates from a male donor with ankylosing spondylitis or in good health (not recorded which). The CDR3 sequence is CSARVSGGQETQYF. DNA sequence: TGCAGTGCTAGAGTGTCGGGGGGCCAAGAGACCCAGTACTTC.